This T cell receptor beta chain originates from a study of blood T cell repertoires in COVID-19 (dated by TCRdb to the early 2020s). Context from the whole study: Samples from collaborators originated in the United States, Italy and Spain and spanned both the acute and convalescent phases of COVID-19. The material from the prospective study consisted of cDNA or gDNA derived from T cells, B-cell-depleted T cells, or PBMCs. Deeply sampled blood TCRbeta repertoires from subjects exposed to, actively infected with, or recovered from COVID-19 were included in the dataset. The repertoires were made available in a free public database intended to serve as a resource for research on the immune response to SARS-CoV-2. The samples were drawn from two sources: the first 160 participants of the ongoing ImmuneRACE study, and over 1,000 subjects contributed by 6 global collaborators. A de-identified subject ID, COVID-19 status, age in years and sex were almost always included in the sample metadata. Where available, HLA class I and class II types were obtained from metadata supplied by the sample provider rather than from assay-based typing. The paper as a whole reports these results and caveats: Clinical and demographic metadata were provided uncurated, with the amount varying by source and participant.

Comment on this clone: Its specific antigen is unknown. No base quality information exists; no much larger clone differs at one position.

Participants in the prospective study were aged about 18 to 100 years, lived in about two dozen United States geographic areas, and enrolled through a virtual design. To assign participants to cohorts, the prospective study relied on clinical history that participants themselves reported in a screening survey and a study questionnaire. In the prospective study, mobile phlebotomists collected whole blood, serum and a nasopharyngeal or oropharyngeal swab from each participant. Participants in the prospective study had the option to provide additional blood draws and questionnaires over an approximately 2-month period. Before DNA extraction, blood samples from the prospective study were shipped at room temperature or frozen. The immunoSEQ Assay, a bias-controlled multiplex PCR, was used to amplify TCRbeta CDR3 regions from genomic DNA. Per the source publication's procedure: The number of nucleated cells in each sample was estimated by amplification of reference gene primers within the assay. To quantify the absolute abundance of each unique TCRbeta CDR3 rearrangement, sequence reads were collapsed and filtered. For each sample, productive Simpson clonality was calculated as the square root of Simpson's diversity index across productive rearrangements. Entries here come from immuneACCESS through TCRdb and include only in-frame sequences with V and J called. Some clones fail to appear in such tables; in the studies checked, an unresolved V gene covers under half of the shortfall, and the cause of the remainder is unknown. That table furnishes V, J and clone size, whereas the DNA furnished D and trimming. This sample holds fewer than 250,000 clones; almost 90% were observed only once. The ten largest clones capture roughly 15% of the sample.

The trim is 7 bases for V and 8 bases for J, with a gap of 14 bases between the germline ends. CDR1 and CDR2, looked up from the germline V gene, are MNHEY and SVGAGI. Taken from cysteine to phenylalanine, the CDR3 has 12 residues. CDR3 DNA is the only sequence kept; it has 36 bases, read in frame from the first base. The receptor chain draws on TRBV6-5 and TRBJ1-1; TRBD1 could be the D gene, as 6 bases match. This TCR came from a woman aged 50 to 65 with acute COVID-19. The sample taken for sequencing was PBMCs or T cells enriched from blood (not recorded which). The bases are TGTGCCAGCATCTTAGCCGGGACAGAAGCTTTCTTT. Its translation is CASILAGTEAFF.